One and the same sample provided the 8 T cell receptor beta chains below, sequenced in a study of beta chain features in type 1 diabetes. Isolated RNA was reverse transcribed in full, so expressed TCRB transcripts were sequenced. TCRdb's table, derived via immunoSEQ multiplex PCR, lists solely in-frame clones and lacks some. This table holds about 110,000 clones, almost 40% found once. The sequenced material came from stem cell memory CD4+ T cells from blood. All receptors come from a woman younger than 30 in good health.

This clone was found a few times. The chain combines TRBV9 with TRBJ2-3; D is unresolved. Germline loops: CDR1 SGDLS, CDR2 YYNGEE. The CDR3 extends over 14 amino acids. V lost 3 bases, J lost 6 bases, and 14 bases lay in between. CDR3 nucleotide sequence: TGTGCCAGCAGCGCGGGTCCCGGCCAGGATACGCAGTATTTT. It is translated as CASSAGPGQDTQYF.

This clone was seen at least ten times. The J gene is TRBJ2-1, the V gene TRBV18; D unresolved. The CDR3 sequence is 13 residues long. Germline assignment: CDR1 KGHSH and CDR2 LQKENI. CDR3 amino acids: CATDPGSYNEQFF. CDR3 in DNA: TGTGCTACCGATCCGGGCTCCTACAATGAGCAGTTCTTC. The entire variable domain, with the rest obtained from reference TRBV18 and TRBJ2-1, is as follows: NAGVMQNPRHLVRRRGQEARLRCSPMKGHSHVYWYRQLPEEGLKFMVYLQKENIIDESGMPKERFSAEFPKEGPSILRIQQVVRGDSAAYFCATDPGSYNEQFFGPGTRLTVL.

This clone was picked up a small number of times. The V gene is TRBV7-2, the J gene TRBJ1-3; no definite D call. CDR1 SGHTA and CDR2 FQGNSA come from the germline V gene. Trimming stripped 4 bases from V and 0 bases from J, with 13 bases between. This CDR3 spans 16 amino acids. CDR3 nucleotide sequence: TGTGCCAGCAGCTATACCTCGGGGAGCTCTGGAAACACCATATATTTT. Encoded protein: CASSYTSGSSGNTIYF.

Here the CDR3 DNA reads TGTGCCAGCAGTTTATGGGAGAATGGGCAAGAGACCCAGTACTTC. Its translation is CASSLWENGQETQYF. The V and J genes are TRBV27 and TRBJ2-5, with D tentatively TRBD2 (5 bases). Germline V gene data show CDR1 as MNHEY and CDR2 as SMNVEV (reference sequence). The CDR3 is 15 residues long. Trimming removed 1 base from V and 2 bases from J, with 11 bases in between.

This clone was observed a few times. The CDR3 bases are TGTGCCATCAGTGAGTCGGGACAGGGCTACAATGAGCAGTTCTTC. This gives the protein CAISESGQGYNEQFF. V is TRBV10-3 and J is TRBJ2-1, with 9 bases identical to TRBD1. Unmatched junction bases numbered 0, after V lost 0 bases and J lost 3 bases. Germline lookup yields CDR1 ENHRY and CDR2 SYGVKD. The CDR3 is 15 residues long.

The chain links TRBV28 to TRBJ2-5, with D maybe TRBD1 (5 bases). The CDR3 has 14 residues. Per germline, CDR1 MDHEN and CDR2 SYDVKM. Trimming took 5 bases from V and 3 from J, leaving 13 bases between them. The CDR3 DNA is TGTGCCAGCAGTCTCCCAGGGTTTGAAGAGACCCAGTACTTC. It specifies CASSLPGFEETQYF.

The J gene is TRBJ2-1, the V gene TRBV7-2; 11 nucleotides line up with TRBD2. CDR1 is SGHTA, CDR2 FQGNSA, per germline. V dropped 5 bases and J dropped 4; count of bases not matched to a gene: 1. The CDR3 extends over 14 amino acids. The CDR3 region is CASSRLAGYNEQFF. The CDR3, as DNA: TGTGCCAGCAGCCGACTAGCGGGATACAATGAGCAGTTCTTC. Filled out from reference TRBV7-2 and TRBJ2-1, the complete variable domain reads GAGVSQSPSNKVTEKGKDVELRCDPISGHTALYWYRQSLGQGLEFLIYFQGNSAPDKSGLPSDRFSAERTGGSVSTLTIQRTQQEDSAVYLCASSRLAGYNEQFFGPGTRLTVL.

CDR3 coding DNA: TGTGCCAGCAGCTCCCGGAGGGGACTGAACACTGAAGCTTTCTTT. Protein sequence: CASSSRRGLNTEAFF. The gene calls are TRBV5-6 and TRBJ1-1; a possible D gene is TRBD1 (5 bases). Looked up from germline, CDR1 is SGHDT and CDR2 is YYEEEE. Trimming left V 3 bases short and J 0 bases short, with 12 bases between. The CDR3 is 15 amino acids.